The T cell receptor beta chain described here comes from a study of response to subunit inactivated influenza vaccine. TCRdb recomputed calls from the RT-PCR reads with MiXCR, one row per CDR3 protein. The data show over 650,000 distinct CDR3 sequences, approximately 17% seen once. From germline, CDR1 is SGHDT and CDR2 YYEEEE. V shed 1 base and J 1 base; nucleotides not matched to a gene: 14. The CDR3 spans 18 residues. The chain links TRBV5-6 to TRBJ2-7; 7 bases fit TRBD2. The sequence was obtained from a man aged 45-65 years who received an inactivated influenza vaccine. The sequences come from PBMCs from blood, collected more than 4 days after vaccination. The CDR3 protein is CASSLYFGTLGGSYEQYF. In DNA, the CDR3 is TGTGCCAGCAGCTTGTATTTCGGAACACTGGGAGGGTCCTACGAGCAGTACTTC.